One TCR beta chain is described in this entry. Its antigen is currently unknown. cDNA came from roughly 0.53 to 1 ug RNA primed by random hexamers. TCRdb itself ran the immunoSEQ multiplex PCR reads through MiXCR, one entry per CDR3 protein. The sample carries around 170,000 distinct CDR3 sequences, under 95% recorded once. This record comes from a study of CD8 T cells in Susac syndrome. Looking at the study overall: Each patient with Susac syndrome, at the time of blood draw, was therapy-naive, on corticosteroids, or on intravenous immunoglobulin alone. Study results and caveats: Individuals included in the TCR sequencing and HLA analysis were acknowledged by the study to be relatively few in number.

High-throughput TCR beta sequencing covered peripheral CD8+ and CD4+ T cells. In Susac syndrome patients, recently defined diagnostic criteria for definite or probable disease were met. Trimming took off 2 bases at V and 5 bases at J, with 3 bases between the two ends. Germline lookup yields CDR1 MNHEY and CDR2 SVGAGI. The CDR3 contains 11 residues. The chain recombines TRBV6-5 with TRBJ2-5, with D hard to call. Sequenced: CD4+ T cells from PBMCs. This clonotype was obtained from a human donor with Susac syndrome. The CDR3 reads CASSYAETQYF. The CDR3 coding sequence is TGTGCCAGCAGTTACGCGGAGACCCAGTACTTC.